A selection of T cell receptor beta chains follows, all from one sample in a study of tumor-infiltrating lymphocytes in primary liver carcinoma. MiXCR was run by TCRdb on the multiplex PCR reads, yielding one entry per CDR3 protein. The sample has approximately 30,000 distinct CDR3 sequences, less than 75% seen once. The sequenced material came from liver tumor tissue from sampling region 3. The receptors were sampled from a woman aged 25 to 39 with primary liver carcinoma and hepatitis B virus infection. Each CDR3 is given with its conserved first and last residue. A D gene is named only where the DNA matches it firmly. Some rows have no size entry. The others give once, few or many, or a class for an expanded clone.

size | J | V | D | DNA | CDR3
. | TRBJ2-3 | TRBV6-5 | . | TGTGTCAGCAGTCGAACTGGTGGGACGGATACGCAGTATTTT | CVSSRTGGTDTQYF
. | TRBJ2-1 | TRBV25-1 | TRBD2 | TGTGCCAGCTGTGGTATCCATATCATAGCGGGAGCGGACAATGAGCAGTTCTTC | CASCGIHIIAGADNEQFF
once | TRBJ1-1 | TRBV5-6 | . | TGTGCCAGCAGCTTGGTGGGAGAGGTGATCACTGAAGCTTTCTTT | CASSLVGEVITEAFF
. | TRBJ2-1 | TRBV11-3 | . | TGTGCCAGCAGCTTAGAGAGCAATGAGCAGTTCTTC | CASSLESNEQFF
. | TRBJ2-6 | TRBV6-1 | . | TGTGCCAGCAGTGATCGGGGAAATGGGACCAACGTCCTGACTTTC | CASSDRGNGTNVLTF
. | TRBJ2-3 | TRBV11-3 | . | TGTGCCAGGAGTTTAGATCGACATACTACAGATATGCAGTATTTT | CARSLDRHTTDMQYF
. | TRBJ2-1 | TRBV27 | . | TGTGCCAGCACTTTACGACAGGGAGGCTACAATGAGCAGTTCTTC | CASTLRQGGYNEQFF
many | TRBJ2-4 | TRBV7-9 | . | TGTGCCAGCAGCTTATGGGCCGGGGGCCAAGCCAAAAACATGCAGTACTTC | CASSLWAGGQAKNMQYF
hyperexpanded | TRBJ1-1 | TRBV11-2 | . | TGTGCCAGCAGCCCCGGGACAGAAGCTTTCTTT | CASSPGTEAFF
. | TRBJ1-1 | TRBV11-2 | TRBD1 | TGTGCCAGCAGCGCACGGTACAGGGGGCGCAAGAGGTGGAGTAACACTGAAGCTTACTTT | CASSARYRGRKRWSNTEAYF
many | TRBJ1-1 | TRBV11-2 | . | TGTGCCAGCAGGTTCAGGGTTACGAACACTGAAGCTTTCTTT | CASRFRVTNTEAFF
many | TRBJ2-2 | TRBV29-1 | . | TGCAGCGTCACGGGGCACTCGGGCGGGGAGCTGTTTTTT | CSVTGHSGGELFF
once | TRBJ2-5 | TRBV11-2 | . | TGTGCCAGCAACCAGAACGAGACCCAGCACTTC | CASNQNETQHF
. | TRBJ2-1 | TRBV6-1 | . | TGTCCCAGCACCCTCCGGGGCTCCGGAGTGGGCGATAAGCAGTTCTTC | CPSTLRGSGVGDKQFF
. | TRBJ1-6 | TRBV10-2 | . | TGCGCCAGCCCTCCGGGACGGGGCTTACCCTTCCACTTT | CASPPGRGLPFHF
few | TRBJ2-6 | TRBV7-3 | . | TGTGCCAGCAGCTTAAGTCCTGGGGCCAACGTCCTGACTTTC | CASSLSPGANVLTF
many | TRBJ2-5 | TRBV2 | TRBD2 | TGTGCCAGCACGGAGGGGACTAGCGGGAGAGAGACCCAGTACTTC | CASTEGTSGRETQYF
. | TRBJ1-5 | TRBV9 | TRBD1 | TGTGCCAGCAGCCCGGGGGACAGCTCCCAGCCCCAGCATTTT | CASSPGDSSQPQHF
once | TRBJ1-1 | TRBV28 | . | TGTGCCATCAGGCTTTACGTCAACACTGAAGCTTTCTTT | CAIRLYVNTEAFF
few | TRBJ2-7 | TRBV20-1 | TRBD2 | TGCGGAATCCCGATCGGGGGGGAGCAGTACTTC | CGIPIGGEQYF
. | TRBJ2-1 | TRBV29-1 | . | TGCGGCGCCTTAAGGTACTACAATGAGCAGTTCTTC | CGALRYYNEQFF
few | TRBJ1-2 | TRBV7-2 | TRBD1 | TGTGCCAGCAGCCTCGGACAGGGCCCGATCTATGGCTACACCTTC | CASSLGQGPIYGYTF
. | TRBJ2-3 | TRBV29-1 | . | TGCAGTACACGTCGGATCACAGATATGCAGTATTTT | CSTRRITDMQYF
. | TRBJ2-1 | TRBV29-1 | . | TGCGGCGCCCTAAGGAACCACAATGAGCAGTTCTTC | CGALRNHNEQFF
. | TRBJ1-5 | TRBV6-2/TRBV6-3 | . | TGTGCCAACAAAGAGTATAGAGATAGCAATCAGCCCCAGCATTTT | CANKEYRDSNQPQHF
. | TRBJ2-1 | TRBV29-1 | . | TGCAGCGTTGGGTCAGCCGGCTACAATGAGCAGTTCTTC | CSVGSAGYNEQFF
. | TRBJ2-2 | TRBV6-1 | . | TGTGCCGGCTGCGATACCCTTCCCGGGGGCGCCGCGAACACCGGGGAGCTGTTTTTT | CAGCDTLPGGAANTGELFF
. | TRBJ1-2 | TRBV5-4 | . | TGTGCCAGCAGTACCCAGGAAATGGGGGGCTACACCTTC | CASSTQEMGGYTF
. | TRBJ2-1 | TRBV29-1 | TRBD2 | TGCAACGCCGCAGGACTAGCGGGCTACAATGAGCAGTTCTTC | CNAAGLAGYNEQFF
. | TRBJ2-7 | TRBV29-1 | . | TGCAGCGCTGGAGACAAAGGCCGCGAGCAGTATTTC | CSAGDKGREQYF
many | TRBJ1-1 | TRBV5-1 | TRBD1 | TGCGCCAGCAGCGCCGGGACAGGGGGATGGAACACTGAAGCTTTCTTT | CASSAGTGGWNTEAFF
. | TRBJ2-3 | TRBV5-4 | . | TGTGCCAGCAGCCCGCCCGGAACAGAGGAGGATACGCAGTATTTT | CASSPPGTEEDTQYF
. | TRBJ2-3 | TRBV5-4 | . | TGTGCCAGCGGCGTAGACGGACACTCTCAACCCACAGATACGCAGTATTTT | CASGVDGHSQPTDTQYF
. | TRBJ1-1 | TRBV11-2 | TRBD1 | TGTACCAGCAGTTTCACAGGGGGCACTGAAGCTTTCTTT | CTSSFTGGTEAFF
. | TRBJ2-5 | TRBV11-2 | . | TGTGCCAGCAGCTTATTTTCACTCTGGGGTTTCCAAGAGACCCAGTACTTC | CASSLFSLWGFQETQYF
. | TRBJ2-7 | TRBV11-2 | . | TGTGCCAGCAGCTTAATGGGGGGTCTTGGCAAGCAGTACTTC | CASSLMGGLGKQYF
. | TRBJ1-2 | TRBV6-5 | . | TGTGCCAGCAGTTCACCAGGTGTCTGCTACACCTTC | CASSSPGVCYTF
. | TRBJ2-5 | TRBV12-3/TRBV12-4 | . | TGTGCCAGCTGCACCTACCCCGTGAGCGAAGAGACACAGTACTTC | CASCTYPVSEETQYF
. | TRBJ1-2 | TRBV5-6 | . | TGTGCCAGCAACTTCGTGGTGGAGGGCTACACCTTC | CASNFVVEGYTF
. | TRBJ2-3 | TRBV4-3 | TRBD1 | TGCGCCAGCCGAACCTGGGACAGGGAATCAGATATGCAGTATTTT | CASRTWDRESDMQYF
few | TRBJ2-2 | TRBV10-3 | . | TGTGCCATCAGTGGGAGGACAGTTGGCACCGGGGAGCTGTTTTTT | CAISGRTVGTGELFF
. | TRBJ1-1 | TRBV19 | . | TGTGCCAGTAGGAACAGTCCCCCTGGGGACACTGAAGCTTTCTTT | CASRNSPPGDTEAFF
. | TRBJ2-3 | TRBV11-2 | TRBD2 | TGTGTCAATAGCCATCGAGGGAGCGGGAGCCTCACAGATACGCAGTATTTT | CVNSHRGSGSLTDTQYF
. | TRBJ2-7 | TRBV20-1 | . | TGCAGTGCTCGGGACTTAACAAACGAGCAGTACTTC | CSARDLTNEQYF